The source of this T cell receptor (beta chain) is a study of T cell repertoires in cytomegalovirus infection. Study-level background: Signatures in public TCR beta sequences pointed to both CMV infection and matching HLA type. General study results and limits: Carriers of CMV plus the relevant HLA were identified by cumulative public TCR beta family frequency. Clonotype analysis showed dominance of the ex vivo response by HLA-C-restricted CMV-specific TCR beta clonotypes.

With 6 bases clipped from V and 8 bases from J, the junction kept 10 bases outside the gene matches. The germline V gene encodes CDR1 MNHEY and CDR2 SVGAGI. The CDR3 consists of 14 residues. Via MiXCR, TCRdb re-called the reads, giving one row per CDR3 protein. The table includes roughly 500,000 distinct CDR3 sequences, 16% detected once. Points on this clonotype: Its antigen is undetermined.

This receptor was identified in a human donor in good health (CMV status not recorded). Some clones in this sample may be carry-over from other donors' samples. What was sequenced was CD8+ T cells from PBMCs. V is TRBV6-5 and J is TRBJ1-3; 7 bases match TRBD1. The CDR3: CASRSQGWEDTIYF. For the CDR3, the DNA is TGTGCCAGCAGATCACAGGGGTGGGAAGACACCATATATTTT.